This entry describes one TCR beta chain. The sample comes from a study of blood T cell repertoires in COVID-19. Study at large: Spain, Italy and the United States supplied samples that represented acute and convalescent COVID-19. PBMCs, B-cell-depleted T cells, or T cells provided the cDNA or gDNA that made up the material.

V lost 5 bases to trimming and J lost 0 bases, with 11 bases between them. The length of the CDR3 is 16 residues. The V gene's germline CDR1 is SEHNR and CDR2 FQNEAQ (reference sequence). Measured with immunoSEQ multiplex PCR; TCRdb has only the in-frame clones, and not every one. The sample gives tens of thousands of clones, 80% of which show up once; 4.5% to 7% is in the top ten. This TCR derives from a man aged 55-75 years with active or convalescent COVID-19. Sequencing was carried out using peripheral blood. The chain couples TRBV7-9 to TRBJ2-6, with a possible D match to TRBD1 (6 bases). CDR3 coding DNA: TGTGCCAGCAGCCTACAGGGCCCCTCTGGGGCCAACGTCCTGACTTTC. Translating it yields CASSLQGPSGANVLTF.